A single sample gave rise to the 9 T cell receptor beta chains below, sequenced in a study of early T cells in non-severe SARS-CoV-2 infection. One entry per CDR3 protein results from TCRdb running MiXCR on the 5' RACE reads. The data show 100,000 to 130,000 distinct CDR3 sequences, 11% seen once. Material: whole blood. These receptors were obtained from an adult who was a healthcare worker with PCR-confirmed SARS-CoV-2 infection or an uninfected control (not recorded which).

This clonotype was picked up a small number of times. The chain links TRBV10-3 to TRBJ2-1; 9 bases line up with TRBD2. The germline V gene has CDR1 ENHRY and CDR2 SYGVKD. This CDR3 region has 15 residues. The junction had 23 bases not matched to a gene; V was cut back by 11 bases and J by 15 bases. CDR3 amino acids: CAVGLDSSGKVSRFF. CDR3 coding DNA: TGTGCCGTCGGCTTAGACTCTAGCGGGAAGGTCTCTAGGTTCTTC.

The sample holds a few counts of this clonotype. The DNA for the CDR3 is TGTGCCAGCAGCCCGTACAACACCGGGGAGCTGTTTTTT. Translating gives CASSPYNTGELFF. This chain connects TRBV11-3 to TRBJ2-2; the D is unclear. The CDR3 is 13 residues long. Deletions cut 5 bases from V and 2 bases from J, with 6 bases between. CDR1 SGHNT and CDR2 YENEEA come from the germline V gene.

This clonotype has more than one count but fewer than ten. The gene calls are TRBV29-1 and TRBJ1-2, with D perhaps matching TRBD1 (5 bases). Trimming took off 1 base at V and 8 bases at J, with 11 bases between the two ends. The CDR3 is made up of 12 amino acids. Germline V gives CDR1 SQVTM, CDR2 ANQGSEA. In DNA, the CDR3 is TGCAGCGTTGAAGCAGGGCTCGGAGGCTACACCTTC. It specifies CSVEAGLGGYTF.

The rearrangement links TRBV11-2 to TRBJ1-1; a weak D match, TRBD1 (5 bases). V lost 5 bases, J lost 10 bases, and 26 bases lay in between. The germline V gene encodes CDR1 SGHAT and CDR2 FQNNGV. The CDR3 sequence is 16 residues long. The CDR3 DNA is TGTGCCAGCAGCCCGGCCGGGGCCTTAGTTAATCGGGTAGCTTTCTTT. This codes for CASSPAGALVNRVAFF.

This clonotype appeared a few times. This chain links TRBV10-2 with TRBJ2-5, with D tentatively TRBD2 (6 bases). This CDR3 comprises 12 residues. CDR1 and CDR2 from the germline V gene are WSHSY and SAAADI. V lost 6 bases, J lost 4 bases, and 9 bases lay in between. The CDR3 DNA reads TGCGCCAGCAGCGGGGACTCAGAGACCCAGTACTTC. Protein sequence: CASSGDSETQYF.

This clonotype has ten or more counts. The chain combines TRBV7-9 with TRBJ2-3, with 8 bases matching TRBD2. The germline gives CDR1 SEHNR, CDR2 FQNEAQ (reference sequence). This CDR3 has 16 residues. J lost 2 bases, V lost 10 bases, and 14 bases had no gene match. The CDR3 region has the DNA TGTGCCATAGAGGGGGAAGCGGGGGCAACCACAGATACGCAGTATTTT. This encodes CAIEGEAGATTDTQYF.

This sequence joins TRBV6-2 or TRBV6-3 and TRBJ2-3; TRBD2 matches 10 bases. Trimming at V came to 5 bases and at J to 2 bases, leaving 13 bases not matched to a gene. The length of the CDR3 is 18 residues. Germline values: CDR1 MNHEY, CDR2 SVGEGT. CDR3 sequence reads: CASSPLRRLAGNTDTQYF. The CDR3 nucleotides are TGTGCCAGCAGTCCTCTCCGACGACTAGCGGGTAACACAGATACGCAGTATTTT.

In this sample, this clonotype turned up once. The chain carries TRBV6-5 and TRBJ2-7, with D uncertain. CDR3 length: 12 amino acids. Trimming removed 0 bases from V and 6 bases from J, with 6 bases in between. Per the germline V gene, CDR1 is MNHEY and CDR2 is SVGAGI. CDR3 nucleotides: TGTGCCAGCAGTTACTCATTGGGCGAGCAGTACTTC. This sequence encodes CASSYSLGEQYF.

V gene TRBV4-1 combines with J gene TRBJ2-2, with a possible D match to TRBD1 (6 bases). Germline CDR1 is MGHRA and CDR2 is YSYEKL. Trimming removed 7 bases at V and 5 bases at J, with 17 bases between. The CDR3 covers 15 residues. The CDR3: CASKTGLLGTGELFF. The CDR3 DNA is TGCGCCAGCAAAACAGGGCTCCTGGGGACCGGGGAGCTGTTTTTT.